Each of the 9 T cell receptor beta chains below was sequenced from the same sample in a study of T cells in localized non-small cell lung cancer. Generated by immunoSEQ multiplex PCR, the TCRdb table keeps only in-frame clones and is missing some. The data show approximately 63,000 clones, over 85% seen once. Sequenced material: peripheral blood, taken before any cancer treatment. These receptors came from a man aged 35-69 years with stage I squamous cell lung carcinoma.

V usage is TRBV6-5 and J usage is TRBJ2-3; a possible D gene is TRBD2 (5 bases). The CDR3 is 14 amino acids. Germline CDR1 reads MNHEY; CDR2 reads SVGAGI. Trimming removed 7 bases from V and 2 bases from J, with 13 bases in between. CDR3 nucleotide sequence: TGTGCCAGCACCCAATTAGCGTACACAGATACGCAGTATTTT. Encoded protein: CASTQLAYTDTQYF.

The chain joins TRBV6-5 to TRBJ1-5, with D unclear. From germline, CDR1 is MNHEY and CDR2 SVGAGI. The CDR3 is 13 amino acids. V lost 6 bases and J lost 0, with 6 bases in between. CDR3 sequence: CASSRNSNQPQHF. The DNA of the CDR3 is TGTGCCAGCAGCCGGAATAGCAATCAGCCCCAGCATTTT.

V gene TRBV9 combines with J gene TRBJ1-3; possible D gene TRBD1, 6 bases. Germline CDR1 and CDR2: SGDLS and YYNGEE. The length of the CDR3 is 16 residues. The germline V and J ends were trimmed by 4 bases and 0 bases, with 14 bases remaining between them. Here the CDR3 DNA reads TGTGCCAGCAGCCCCCAGGGGCAGTTCTCTGGAAACACCATATATTTT. Protein: CASSPQGQFSGNTIYF.

This chain connects TRBV5-8 to TRBJ2-5, with unresolved D. In germline, CDR1 is SGHTS, CDR2 YDEGEE. Trimming stripped 0 bases from V and 1 base from J, with 10 bases between. The CDR3 is made up of 15 amino acids. CDR3 DNA sequence: TGTGCCAGCAGCTTGGTGCAGTTGGGCCAAGAGACCCAGTACTTC. Amino acids: CASSLVQLGQETQYF.

The chain carries TRBV28 and TRBJ2-7; 9 nucleotides line up with TRBD2. This CDR3 region has 17 residues. V dropped 1 base and J dropped 0; count of bases not matched to a gene: 7. The germline V gene encodes CDR1 MDHEN and CDR2 SYDVKM. The chain's CDR3 is CASSLFRSGRYSYEQYF. The CDR3 bases are TGTGCCAGCAGTTTATTTCGGAGCGGGAGGTACTCCTACGAGCAGTACTTC.

In DNA form, the CDR3 reads TGTGCCATCAGCCCCACTCGGGATTACAATGAGCAGTTCTTC. Translating gives CAISPTRDYNEQFF. The chain recombines TRBV10-3 with TRBJ2-1; D perhaps matches TRBD2 (5 bases). Trimming took 6 bases from V and 4 from J, leaving 13 bases between them. This CDR3 has 14 amino acids. In germline, CDR1 is ENHRY, CDR2 SYGVKD.

The chain's CDR3 is CASSVVSEANEQFF. The DNA for the CDR3 is TGTGCCAGCAGCGTAGTCTCGGAGGCCAATGAGCAGTTCTTC. The gene calls are TRBV9 and TRBJ2-1; TRBD2 might be the D (5 bases). Germline loops: CDR1 SGDLS, CDR2 YYNGEE. The CDR3 extends over 14 amino acids. Trimming took 0 bases from V and 6 from J, leaving 10 bases between them.

The chain recombines TRBV7-9 with TRBJ2-5, with 8 bases identical to TRBD1. The CDR3 spans 14 residues. V lost 4 bases to trimming and J lost 3 bases; unmatched junction nucleotides: 4. Germline lookup yields CDR1 SEHNR and CDR2 FQNEAQ (reference sequence). CDR3 residues: CASSSGQGKETQYF. DNA for the CDR3: TGTGCCAGCAGCTCCGGACAGGGCAAAGAGACCCAGTACTTC.

V usage is TRBV7-2 and J usage is TRBJ1-3, with a weak D call TRBD1 (6 bases). This CDR3 has 17 amino acids. With 1 base removed from V and 4 bases from J, the gap between germline ends came to 17 bases. Germline V CDR1 and CDR2: SGHTA, FQGNSA. CDR3: CASSLVGRGAIGNTIYF. The CDR3 bases are TGTGCCAGCAGCTTAGTGGGGAGGGGGGCGATCGGAAACACCATATATTTT.